Below are 7 T cell receptor beta chains sequenced from a single sample in a study of CD8 T cells in ankylosing spondylitis. Each CDR3 protein is one row after TCRdb ran MiXCR on the 5' RACE reads. The sample contains fewer than 130,000 distinct CDR3 sequences, less than 25% of which appear only once. Material for sequencing was synovial fluid, either unsorted or a sorted T cell fraction (not recorded which). All receptors derive from a male donor with ankylosing spondylitis.

V gene TRBV12-3 or TRBV12-4 combines with J gene TRBJ1-5, with TRBD1 matching 7 bases. V gave up 3 bases and J gave up 3 bases; unmatched junction bases: 8. There are 16 residues in the CDR3. In nucleotides, the CDR3 is TGTGCCAGCAGTTTTTTTTGGGACAGCCACAATCAGCCCCAGCATTTT. As protein: CASSFFWDSHNQPQHF.

The rearrangement joins TRBV29-1 to TRBJ2-1; the D gene could be TRBD1 or TRBD2 (5 bases each). Between the trimmed V and J ends, which lost 7 bases and 5 bases, there was a span of 12 bases. The CDR3 has 12 residues. Germline-derived CDR1 and CDR2 are SQVTM and ANQGSEA. CDR3 residues: CSGRDGHNEQFF. CDR3 DNA sequence: TGCAGCGGCCGGGACGGTCACAATGAGCAGTTCTTC.

The gene calls are TRBV4-2 and TRBJ2-2; 7 bases map to TRBD2. V was clipped by 4 bases and J by 3 bases; unmatched bases: 8. The CDR3 is 16 amino acids. CDR1 and CDR2 (germline): LGHNA, YNFKEQ. CDR3 region: CASSRTGREDTGELFF. CDR3 bases: TGTGCCAGCAGCCGCACCGGACGGGAGGACACCGGGGAGCTGTTTTTT.

This clonotype was found a few times. V gene TRBV29-1 combines with J gene TRBJ1-5, with a weak D call TRBD1 (6 bases). The germline V and J ends were trimmed by 0 bases and 13 bases, with 13 bases remaining between them. Germline values: CDR1 SQVTM, CDR2 ANQGSEA. This CDR3 is built from 12 residues. CDR3 sequence reads: CSVEESGGRQHF. CDR3 nucleotides: TGCAGCGTTGAAGAGTCGGGGGGCCGACAGCATTTT.

This clonotype was seen many times. The chain is built from TRBV11-2 and TRBJ2-3; no firm D call. The germline V gene has CDR1 SGHAT and CDR2 FQNNGV. V lost 0 bases and J 3 bases, leaving 4 bases between the germline ends. The CDR3 contains 13 residues. DNA of the CDR3: TGTGCCAGCAGCTTAGATCGTACAGATACGCAGTATTTT. Its protein is CASSLDRTDTQYF.

The V gene is TRBV4-2, the J gene TRBJ1-2, with D hard to call. V was trimmed by 0 bases and J by 4 bases, leaving 12 bases between them. This CDR3 is 15 amino acids long. CDR1 and CDR2 (germline): LGHNA, YNFKEQ. CDR3 sequence (DNA): TGTGCCAGCAGCCAAGATGTAACGGCAGGCTATGGCTACACCTTC. It is translated as CASSQDVTAGYGYTF.

This clonotype showed up just a few times. V and J are TRBV20-1 and TRBJ2-7, with 7 bases matching TRBD2. The CDR3 is made up of 14 amino acids. Germline values: CDR1 DFQATT, CDR2 SNEGSKA (reference sequence). V trimming: 3 bases; J trimming: 2 bases; junction bases outside the gene matches: 7. In nucleotides, the CDR3 is TGCAGTGCTAGGGGAAGAGCGGGACCCTACGAGCAGTACTTC. Translated: CSARGRAGPYEQYF.